The clone carrying this T cell receptor beta chain was detected ten times or more. Its antigen is unidentified. These data are taken from a study of human T cells and chemical hapten exposure. Study-level information: Alopecia areata, totalis and universalis patients, mostly female, were included. General study findings and limits: PT1 expanded TCR numbers tracked positively with patch test score. Expanded TCR sets contained significantly more large CDR3 similarity clusters than controls.

Stated time point: patch test 1, 2 weeks after DPC sensitization. Treatment: therapeutic diphenylcyclopropenone sensitization with weekly scalp DPC. From the RACE reads, TCRdb called clonotypes with MiXCR, one entry per CDR3 protein. The profile covers about 14,000 distinct CDR3 sequences, with roughly 15% appearing a single time and about 7% taken by the ten largest. The clonotype originates from a woman aged 30 to 39 with alopecia areata. Some clones in this sample may be carry-over from other donors' samples. The input for sequencing was whole blood, taken in connection with sensitization to the hapten diphenylcyclopropenone (DPC).

CDR3 bases: TGCGCCAGCAGCTTGCAGCCGGGACAGAGCACCTATGGCTACACCTTC. It is translated as CASSLQPGQSTYGYTF. The chain joins TRBV5-1 to TRBJ1-2; 7 nucleotides match TRBD1. V shed 1 base, J shed 4 bases, and the junction held 10 bases outside the gene matches. The CDR3 sequence is 16 residues long. From germline, CDR1 is SGHRS and CDR2 YFSETQ.